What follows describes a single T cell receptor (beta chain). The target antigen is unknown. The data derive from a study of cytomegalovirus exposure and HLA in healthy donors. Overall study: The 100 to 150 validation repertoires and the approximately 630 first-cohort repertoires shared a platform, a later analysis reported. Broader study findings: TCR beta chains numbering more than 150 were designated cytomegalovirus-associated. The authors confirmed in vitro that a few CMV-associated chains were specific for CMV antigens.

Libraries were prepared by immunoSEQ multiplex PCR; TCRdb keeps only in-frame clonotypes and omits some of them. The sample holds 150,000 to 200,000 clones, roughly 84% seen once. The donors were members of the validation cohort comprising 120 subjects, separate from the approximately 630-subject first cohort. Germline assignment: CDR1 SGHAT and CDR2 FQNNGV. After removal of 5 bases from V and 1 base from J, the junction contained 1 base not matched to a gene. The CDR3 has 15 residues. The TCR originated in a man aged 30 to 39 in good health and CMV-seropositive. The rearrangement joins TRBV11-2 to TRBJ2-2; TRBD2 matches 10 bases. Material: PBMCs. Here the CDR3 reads CASSTSGVNTGELFF. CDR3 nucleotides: TGTGCCAGCAGCACTAGCGGGGTGAACACCGGGGAGCTGTTTTTT. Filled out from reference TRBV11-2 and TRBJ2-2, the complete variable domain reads EAGVAQSPRYKIIEKRQSVAFWCNPISGHATLYWYQQILGQGPKLLIQFQNNGVVDDSQLPKDRFSAERLKGVDSTLKIQPAKLEDSAVYLCASSTSGVNTGELFFGEGSRLTVL.